A single T cell receptor beta chain is shown here with its context. The antigen remains unidentified. This specimen belongs to a study of metastatic and nonmetastatic thyroid tumors. Study-wide context: Samples came from malignant and benign thyroid patients, and repertoires were compared across blood and tumor or nodule tissue. Study-wide results and caveats: Benign nodules were reported to have significantly lower TCR beta diversity than malignant thyroid tumors, in blood and tumor.

Original handling: A classifier of distant metastasis in papillary thyroid cancer was built from CDR3 differences (across clinicopathological groups). TCRdb re-clonotyped the PCR reads through MiXCR. The V and J calls and clone size come from TCRdb's table, not from the authors' own analysis. The repertoire holds more than 90,000 clones, with roughly 13% as singletons. This CDR3 has 15 residues. V was clipped by 3 bases and J by 2 bases, with 12 bases between them. Looked up from germline, CDR1 is LGHNA and CDR2 is YNFKEQ. Not a single patient had been given any form of treatment at any point before undergoing thyroid surgery.

V and J are TRBV4-2 and TRBJ2-3; no reliable D call. The specimen sequenced was blood. The source is a female donor with papillary thyroid cancer or a benign thyroid nodule (not recorded which). Some clones in this sample may be carry-over from other donors' samples. The CDR3 DNA reads TGTGCCAGCAGCCAGGGTACTATCGACACAGATACGCAGTATTTT. Translated, it gives CASSQGTIDTDTQYF.